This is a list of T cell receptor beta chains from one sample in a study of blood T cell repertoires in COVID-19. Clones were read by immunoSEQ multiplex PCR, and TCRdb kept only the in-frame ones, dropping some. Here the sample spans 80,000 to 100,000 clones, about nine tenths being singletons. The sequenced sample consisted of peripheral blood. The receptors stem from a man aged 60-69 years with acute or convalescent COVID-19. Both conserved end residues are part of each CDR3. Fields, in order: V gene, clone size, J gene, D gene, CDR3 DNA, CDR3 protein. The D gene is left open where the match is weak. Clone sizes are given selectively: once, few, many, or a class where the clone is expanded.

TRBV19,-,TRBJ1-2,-,TGTGCCAGTAGTATAGTGGGACATGACTATGGCTACACCTTC,CASSIVGHDYGYTF
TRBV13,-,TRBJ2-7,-,TGTGCCAGCAGAACCGCGACAGGAAAAAGCTCCTACGAGCAGTACTTC,CASRTATGKSSYEQYF
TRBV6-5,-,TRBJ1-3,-,TGTGCCAGCAGAACCGACAGGAGCCCTGGAAACACCATATATTTT,CASRTDRSPGNTIYF
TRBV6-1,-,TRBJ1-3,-,TGTGCCAGCAGTGAAGGCCTCAGGGACACCATATATTTT,CASSEGLRDTIYF
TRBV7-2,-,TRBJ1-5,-,TGTGCCAGCAGCTTTTTTGGGGGCAGTCAGCCCCAGCATTTT,CASSFFGGSQPQHF
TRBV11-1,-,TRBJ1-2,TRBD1,TGTGCCAGCAGCGGCGGGACAGGTCGGAATGGCTACACCTTC,CASSGGTGRNGYTF
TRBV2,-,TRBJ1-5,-,TGTGCCAGCAAAGGGGGGGAGTTTGGCAATCAGCCCCAGCATTTT,CASKGGEFGNQPQHF
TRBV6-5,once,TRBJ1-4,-,TGTGCCAGCAGGTTCCGGGACAATAATGAAAAACTGTTTTTT,CASRFRDNNEKLFF
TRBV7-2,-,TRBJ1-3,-,TGTGCCAGCAGCTCCGGGACACCTTCCTCTGGAAACACCATATATTTT,CASSSGTPSSGNTIYF
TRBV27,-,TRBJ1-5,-,TGTGCCAGCAGTTTAAGGGGCAGGGGTCAAGATCAGCCCCAGCATTTT,CASSLRGRGQDQPQHF
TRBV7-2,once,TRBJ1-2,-,TGTGCCAGCAGCTTATTTGGCAGACTTAACTATGGCTACACCTTC,CASSLFGRLNYGYTF
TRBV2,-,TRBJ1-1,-,TGTGCCAGCAGGCTGCCTAAGGGGGGGATCACTGAAGCTTTCTTT,CASRLPKGGITEAFF
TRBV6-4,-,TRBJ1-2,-,TGTGCCAGCAGTGACGGTCCCGGGGGAGAGTATGGCTACACCTTC,CASSDGPGGEYGYTF
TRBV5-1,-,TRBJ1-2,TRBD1,TGCGCCAGCAGCCTGACAGGGGGCGCAAGCTATGGCTACACCTTC,CASSLTGGASYGYTF
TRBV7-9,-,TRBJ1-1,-,TGTGCCAGCAGCTCGGAGGGTAACACTGAAGCTTTCTTT,CASSSEGNTEAFF
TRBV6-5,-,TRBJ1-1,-,TGTGCCAGCAAGGGGCAGGTCACTGAAGCTTTCTTT,CASKGQVTEAFF
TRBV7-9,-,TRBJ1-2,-,TGTGCCAGCAGCTTAGCCACGGGGTTCTATGGCTACACCTTC,CASSLATGFYGYTF
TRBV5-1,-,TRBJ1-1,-,TGCGCCAGCAGCTTGACAGCTATGAACACTGAAGCTTTCTTT,CASSLTAMNTEAFF
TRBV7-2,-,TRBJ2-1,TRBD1,TGTGCCAGCAGCTTAGTAGGCGGACCGGGACAGGAAAATGAGCAGTTCTTC,CASSLVGGPGQENEQFF
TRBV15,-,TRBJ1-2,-,TGTGCCACCAGCAGAGCACAGGGTTTGGGCTACACCTTC,CATSRAQGLGYTF
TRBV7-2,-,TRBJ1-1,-,TGTGCCAGCAGCCCGAGCGGCAGGGGTGAAGCTTTCTTT,CASSPSGRGEAFF
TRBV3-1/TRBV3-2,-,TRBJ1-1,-,TGTGCCAGCAGCCGGAACAGGGATACTGAAGCTTTCTTT,CASSRNRDTEAFF
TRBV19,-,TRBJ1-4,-,TGTGCCAGTAGTATCCAGGGGTCTGAAAAACTGTTTTTT,CASSIQGSEKLFF
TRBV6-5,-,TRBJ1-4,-,TGTGCCAGCAGTTACTCGAGACAGCGGGGAAATGAAAAACTGTTTTTT,CASSYSRQRGNEKLFF
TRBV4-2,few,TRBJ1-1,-,TGTGCCAGCAGCCACTCCCACGAGACTGAAGCTTTCTTT,CASSHSHETEAFF
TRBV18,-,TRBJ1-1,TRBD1,TGTGCCAGCTCACCACTGGACAGGGGAAACACTGAAGCTTTCTTT,CASSPLDRGNTEAFF
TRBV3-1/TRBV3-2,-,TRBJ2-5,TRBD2,TGTGCCAGCAGCCAACTCGGGACTAGCGGGAGGGAGACCCAGTACTTC,CASSQLGTSGRETQYF
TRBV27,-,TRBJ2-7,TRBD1,TGTGCCAGCAGTTCCCCGACAGGGAAAGGCTCCTACGAGCAGTACTTC,CASSSPTGKGSYEQYF
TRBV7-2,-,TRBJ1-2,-,TGTGCCAGCAGCCCGAGTCCAGGGGAGGGCTACACCTTC,CASSPSPGEGYTF
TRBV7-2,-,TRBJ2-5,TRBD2,TGTGCCAGCACCCCCCCCCGGGGAGGGATAGAGACCCAGTACTTC,CASTPPRGGIETQYF
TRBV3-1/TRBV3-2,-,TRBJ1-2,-,TGTGCCAGCAGCTACCGGGACATCGGACGGTATGGCTACACCTTC,CASSYRDIGRYGYTF
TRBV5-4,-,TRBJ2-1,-,TGTGCCAGCACCACTGGACTGGACAATGAGCAGTTCTTC,CASTTGLDNEQFF
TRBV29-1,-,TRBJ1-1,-,TGCAGCGTTGTAAAACAGAACACTGAAGCTTTCTTT,CSVVKQNTEAFF
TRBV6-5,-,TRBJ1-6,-,TGTGCCAGCAGTTACTTCGACAGGAAGAATTCACCCCTCCACTTT,CASSYFDRKNSPLHF
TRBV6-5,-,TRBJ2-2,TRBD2,TGTGCCAGCAGTCCCGGGACTAGGGGCACCGGGGAGCTGTTTTTT,CASSPGTRGTGELFF
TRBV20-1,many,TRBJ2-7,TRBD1,TGCAGTGCTAGTGAAGGGGGCACCTACGAGCAGTACTTC,CSASEGGTYEQYF
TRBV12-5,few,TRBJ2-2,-,TGTGCTAGTGGTTTGCCCCTGGAGCTGTTTTTT,CASGLPLELFF
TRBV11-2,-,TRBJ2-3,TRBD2,TGTGCCAGCAGCTTGGGGAGGGACTATTACACAGATACGCAGTATTTT,CASSLGRDYYTDTQYF
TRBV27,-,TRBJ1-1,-,TGTGCCAGCAGTTTATCGAAGCCTGGGGGGGGAGTAGGTGAAGCTTTCTTT,CASSLSKPGGGVGEAFF
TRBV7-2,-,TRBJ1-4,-,TGTGCCAGCAGCGGGGGGATGGCTAATGAAAAACTGTTTTTT,CASSGGMANEKLFF
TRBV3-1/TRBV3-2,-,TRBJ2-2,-,TGTGCCAGCAGCCAATCAAACACCGGGGAGCTGTTTTTT,CASSQSNTGELFF
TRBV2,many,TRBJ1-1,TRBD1,TGTGCCAGCGGGACAGGGGGTCTTAACACTGAAGCTTTCTTT,CASGTGGLNTEAFF
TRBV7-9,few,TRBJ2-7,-,TGTGCCAGCAGCTTCGCCGGCGGTGAGCAGTACTTC,CASSFAGGEQYF
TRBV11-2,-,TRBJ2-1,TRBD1,TGTGCCAGCAGCTCACGATCGATGACAGGGCTTCATCACAATGAGCAGTTCTTC,CASSSRSMTGLHHNEQFF
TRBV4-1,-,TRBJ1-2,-,TGCGCCAGCAGCCAACCCCGACAGAACCCCTATGGCTACACCTTC,CASSQPRQNPYGYTF
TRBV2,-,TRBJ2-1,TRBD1,TGTGCCAGCAGCGAAGACAGGGGTGGATACAATGAGCAGTTCTTC,CASSEDRGGYNEQFF
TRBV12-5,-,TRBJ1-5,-,TGTGCTAGTGGTTTGGAAGCCAATCAGCCCCAGCATTTT,CASGLEANQPQHF
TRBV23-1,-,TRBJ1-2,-,TGCGCCAGCAGTAGGACGGGGAACTATGGCTACACCTTC,CASSRTGNYGYTF
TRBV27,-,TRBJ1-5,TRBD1,TGTGCCAGCAGTAGTGGGACAGGGGGCCGAAATCAGCCCCAGCATTTT,CASSSGTGGRNQPQHF
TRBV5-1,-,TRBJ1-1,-,TGCGCCAGCAGTCCTCAGGGTAGGACTGAAGCTTTCTTT,CASSPQGRTEAFF
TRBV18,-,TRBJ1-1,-,TGTGCCAGCCTTGCCCGAGACAGGAACACTGAAGCTTTCTTT,CASLARDRNTEAFF
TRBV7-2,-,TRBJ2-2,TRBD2,TGTGCCAGCAGCCCACCGCCCGGGAGGGGGGAGCTGTTTTTT,CASSPPPGRGELFF